The 5 T cell receptor beta chains presented below share a single source sample, sequenced in a study of Ad26.COV2.S vaccination and SARS-CoV-2 variants. Sequencing was performed with immunoSEQ multiplex PCR; in TCRdb, only in-frame clones are kept and a portion is missing. The data hold roughly 680,000 clones, with roughly 90% observed a single time. Stated treatment: 19 received Ad26.COV2.S at low or high dose, single or two shots; five or six received placebo; per-sample allocation not given. Repertoires come from day 63 after the first vaccine or placebo injection. Sequencing was performed on peripheral blood, taken in a trial of Ad26.COV2.S vaccine versus placebo. The receptors were gathered from a person between 18 and 60 years old who received the Ad26.COV2.S COVID-19 vaccine or a placebo.

The gene calls are TRBV19 and TRBJ1-3, with 7 bases fitting TRBD1. The CDR3 length is 14 residues. J was trimmed by 0 bases and V by 7 bases; bases with no gene match: 3. Germline CDR1 and CDR2: LNHDA and SQIVND (reference sequence). CDR3 nucleotide sequence: TGTGCCAGTACCAGGGGGTTCTCTGGAAACACCATATATTTT. It translates to CASTRGFSGNTIYF.

Regarding this clone: In the same sample, other DNA sequences code for this CDR3. The chain couples TRBV6-6 to TRBJ1-5; tentatively, D is TRBD1 (6 bases). The CDR3 covers 15 residues. Germline CDR1 is MNHNY and CDR2 is SVGAGI (reference sequence). V lost 0 bases, J lost 0 bases, and 6 bases lay in between. The DNA for the CDR3 is TGTGCCAGCAGTTACTCAGGGGGTAGCAATCAGCCCCAGCATTTT. Translation: CASSYSGGSNQPQHF.

The V call is TRBV19, the J call TRBJ1-2; D might be TRBD1 (6 bases). The CDR3 has 12 residues. Looked up from germline, CDR1 is LNHDA and CDR2 is SQIVND (reference sequence). Trimming took off 5 bases at V and 12 bases at J, with 16 bases between the two ends. CDR3 DNA sequence: TGTGCCAGTAGTGACGGCGGGGGACATAACACCTTC. Protein product: CASSDGGGHNTF.

The chain is built from TRBV10-3 and TRBJ2-5; D gene ambiguous. This CDR3 comprises 14 residues. CDR1 is ENHRY and CDR2 is SYGVKD in the germline V gene. Trimming stripped 6 bases from V and 2 bases from J, with 13 bases between. CDR3 protein: CAISPNGLQETQYF. As DNA, the CDR3 is TGTGCCATCAGCCCCAACGGGCTGCAAGAGACCCAGTACTTC.

The chain couples TRBV3-1 (or the pseudogene TRBV3-2) to TRBJ1-6; D ambiguous. Between the trimmed V and J ends, which lost 1 base and 8 bases, there was a span of 12 bases. CDR3 size: 15 residues. Germline CDR1 LGHDT, CDR2 YNNKEL (reference sequence). This chain's CDR3 is CASSQGGGLDSPLHF. The CDR3 coding sequence is TGTGCCAGCAGCCAAGGCGGAGGGCTAGATTCACCCCTCCACTTT.